What follows describes a single T cell receptor (beta chain). Its antigen is still unknown. Qualities for individual bases were not recorded, and no much larger clone is one base off. This sample is drawn from a study of T cell changes during pregnancy in multiple sclerosis (dated by TCRdb to between 2017 and 2020). Looking at the study overall: The study examined how the T cell repertoire changed over the course of pregnancy in women with multiple sclerosis.

From V the trimming removes 3 bases and from J it removes 1 base, while the gene matches leave 5 bases of the junction unaccounted for. From a lookup of the germline V gene (reference sequence), CDR1 and CDR2 are PRHDT and FYEKMQ. From its cysteine to its phenylalanine, the CDR3 spans 16 amino acids. Of all the DNA, just the CDR3 is kept, 48 bases in frame from base 1. Libraries were prepared through the immunoSEQ multiplex PCR assay. Entries here come from immuneACCESS through TCRdb and include only in-frame sequences with V and J called. Some clones fail to appear in such tables; in the studies checked, an unresolved V gene covers under half of the shortfall, and the cause of the remainder is unknown. The sample table lists 59,000 or so clones, around nine tenths of them with a count of one. The top ten clonotypes cover around 3% of the sample.

The rearranged chain carries TRBV13 and TRBJ1-5, and 8 bases in between align with TRBD1. Sequencing was performed on peripheral blood, taken in the third trimester of pregnancy. This TCR was recovered from a female donor in good health, enrolled as a control in a pregnancy study. The DNA reads as follows: TGTGCCAGCAGCTTCAGACAGGGGAGAAGCAATCAGCCCCAGCATTTT. This gives the protein CASSFRQGRSNQPQHF.